The text below deals with one T cell receptor (beta chain). The antigen it recognizes is unknown. No much larger clone exists at a distance of one base, and base qualities are not known. This record comes from a study of blood T cell repertoires in COVID-19 (dated by TCRdb to 2020 to 2022). At the level of the whole study: Collaborator samples came from the United States, Italy and Spain and covered acute and convalescent phases of COVID-19. Where available, HLA class I and class II types were obtained from metadata supplied by the sample provider rather than from assay-based typing. The sample metadata nearly always contained a de-identified subject ID, COVID-19 status, age in years and sex. The dataset comprised deeply sampled blood TCRbeta repertoires from subjects exposed to, actively infected with, or recovered from COVID-19. Samples were obtained from the ongoing ImmuneRACE study (first 160 participants) and from some 1,200 subjects provided by 6 global collaborators. The prospective study material was composed of cDNA or gDNA derived from T cells, B-cell-depleted T cells, or PBMCs. The repertoires were made available in a free public database intended to serve as a resource for research on the immune response to SARS-CoV-2.

Study-wide findings and limitations: The quantity of clinical and demographic metadata differed by source and by participant and was supplied without curation.

CDR1 and CDR2, looked up from the germline V gene, are SGHTA and FQGNSA. The CDR3 runs 14 residues from the cysteine to the phenylalanine. Only the CDR3 DNA is retained, 42 bases long and in frame from the first base. V lost 0 bases and J lost 11 bases; the stretch between them is 16 bases long. Collaborating institutions collected whole blood in K2EDTA tubes following their own protocols. For TCRbeta analysis, collaborators shipped samples in one of three forms: frozen whole blood, isolated PBMCs, or DNA extracted from either of those sample types. TCRbeta CDR3 regions were amplified from genomic DNA using the immunoSEQ Assay, a bias-controlled multiplex PCR. On the authors' methods: Within the assay, amplification of reference gene primers was used to estimate how many nucleated cells each sample contained. To quantify the absolute abundance of each unique TCRbeta CDR3 rearrangement, sequence reads were collapsed and filtered. Productive Simpson clonality was computed per sample as the square root of Simpson's diversity index over productive rearrangements. TCRdb holds this immuneACCESS table with in-frame rearrangements only. Some clones are missing; in checked studies, unresolved V genes explain under half, and the rest has no known cause. V and J calls and clone size are as listed in that table; D and trimming were resolved from the DNA. The sample records about 71,000 clones, around 91% of which are singletons. About 2.9% of the sample rests with the top ten.

The sequence links TRBV7-2 to TRBJ1-1, with an unclear D gene assignment. What was sequenced was peripheral blood. The receptor's source is a man aged 50 to 59 with acute or convalescent COVID-19. The DNA sequence is given as TGTGCCAGCAGCTTAGCGCTAGATCTATCGCGCGCTTTCTTT. Its translation reads: CASSLALDLSRAFF. Supplemented by the reference TRBV7-2 and TRBJ1-1 proteins around the CDR3, the complete variable domain is GAGVSQSPSNKVTEKGKDVELRCDPISGHTALYWYRQSLGQGLEFLIYFQGNSAPDKSGLPSDRFSAERTGGSVSTLTIQRTQQEDSAVYLCASSLALDLSRAFFGQGTRLTVV.